This is a list of T cell receptor beta chains from one sample in a study of monozygotic twins with inflammatory bowel disease. With the 5' RACE reads reprocessed, TCRdb shows one record per CDR3 protein and no DNA. The sample table includes about 300,000 distinct CDR3 sequences. The sample consisted of blood. The receptors were gathered from a human donor with ulcerative colitis or Crohn's disease, or a healthy co-twin of an affected twin (not recorded which). Both conserved end residues are part of each CDR3. The order of the fields is J gene, V gene, CDR3 protein.

TRBJ1-6	TRBV12-3/TRBV12-4	CASTVGGANSPLHF
TRBJ2-2	TRBV7-2	CASSLVTAGGTGELFF
TRBJ2-7	TRBV10-2	CASSDRGTPSYEQYF
TRBJ2-1	TRBV4-2	CASSQDLAGGADEQFF
TRBJ2-7	TRBV7-2	CASSLGGLGVLEQYF
TRBJ2-2	TRBV20-1	CSAQTSRAGELFF
TRBJ2-7	TRBV20-1	CSARRDRAGEQYF
TRBJ1-1	TRBV19	CASKADKVWGTEAFF
TRBJ2-1	TRBV20-1	CSAKLAASHNEQFF
TRBJ2-7	TRBV12-3/TRBV12-4	CASSAPGHAYEQYF
TRBJ2-1	TRBV7-2	CASGHTSGRANEQFF
TRBJ2-7	TRBV12-3/TRBV12-4	CASSFYRSVYEQYF
TRBJ1-5	TRBV28	CASSATGDHQPQHF
TRBJ2-5	TRBV5-5	CASSLPGEETQYF
TRBJ1-1	TRBV7-8	CASSKFTEAFF
TRBJ2-2	TRBV7-9	CASSQGRLATNTGELFF
TRBJ2-7	TRBV4-3	CASSQVLAGGLAYEQYF
TRBJ2-5	TRBV5-1	CASSLDQETQYF
TRBJ1-1	TRBV7-2	CASTLSLNTEAFF
TRBJ2-5	TRBV5-1	CASSLGVLQETQYF
TRBJ2-7	TRBV6-2/TRBV6-3	CASSPLAGKSSYEQYF
TRBJ2-6	TRBV12-3/TRBV12-4	CASSPTGSSGANVLTF
TRBJ2-1	TRBV6-6	CPSKPGQGNNEQFF
TRBJ1-6	TRBV6-6	CASRRETNSPLHF
TRBJ2-1	TRBV27	CASSHSQARRRGEQFF
TRBJ1-1	TRBV27	CASSSWTGRAFF
TRBJ2-3	TRBV20-1	CSARQITSTDTQYF
TRBJ2-1	TRBV20-1	CSARGDRGSYNEQFF
TRBJ2-7	TRBV7-2	CASSLKVGQGGHEQYF
TRBJ2-3	TRBV20-1	CSARDFRFSTDTQYF
TRBJ2-7	TRBV7-9	CASSRSGGRDINEQYF
TRBJ2-7	TRBV4-3	CASSQDPATLGYEQYF
TRBJ2-4	TRBV5-1	CASSLSTDRAFGAKNIQYF
TRBJ2-3	TRBV4-3	CASSQVVTGGPTDTQYF
TRBJ2-3	TRBV4-3	CASSQDWGSGIDTQYF
TRBJ2-2	TRBV5-5	CASSLRGDGPAGELFF
TRBJ2-7	TRBV24-1	CATSDPGQGNSYEQYF
TRBJ2-7	TRBV7-2	CASSLSRETSYEQYF
TRBJ1-5	TRBV20-1	CSSKGAGNQPQHF
TRBJ2-3	TRBV27	CASSPGRRPLSTDTQYF
TRBJ2-3	TRBV5-6	CASSLRGGNTDTQYF
TRBJ2-7	TRBV28	CASLGGGSLYEQYF
TRBJ2-5	TRBV10-3	CAISDRTSGNQETQYF
TRBJ2-1	TRBV2	CASSERLAVPPIF
TRBJ2-7	TRBV7-2	CASSLETADWKQYF
TRBJ1-1	TRBV7-2	CASSLETGSAFF